The next 17 T cell receptor beta chains were all read from a single sample in a study of blood T cell repertoires in COVID-19. Data came from immunoSEQ multiplex PCR; TCRdb stores just in-frame clones and leaves some out. The profile shows approximately 220,000 clones, 83% of them singletons. The sample was peripheral blood. The receptor source for this set is a woman between 40 and 55 years old with active or convalescent COVID-19.

V gene TRBV27 combines with J gene TRBJ1-5; D is undetermined. The V end was cut by 2 bases, the J end by 5 bases, with 13 bases between. The CDR3 is 15 amino acids. Germline V gene data show CDR1 as MNHEY and CDR2 as SMNVEV (reference sequence). CDR3 nucleotide sequence: TGTGCCAGCAGTTTAAGAGGGATGGTGGATCAGCCCCAGCATTTT. Translation: CASSLRGMVDQPQHF.

This clone appeared a single time. The chain carries TRBV6-5 and TRBJ2-1; maybe TRBD1 (5 bases). CDR3 size: 14 residues. Trimming left V 2 bases short and J 3 bases short, with 8 bases between. Germline V gives CDR1 MNHEY, CDR2 SVGAGI. CDR3: CASSYDDSYNEQFF. The CDR3 region has the DNA TGTGCCAGCAGTTACGATGACAGCTACAATGAGCAGTTCTTC.

This clone was detected a few times. The rearrangement uses TRBV19 and TRBJ1-2; 9 bases are shared with TRBD1. The CDR3 consists of 14 residues. After removal of 3 bases from V and 8 bases from J, the junction contained 7 bases not matched to a gene. Germline V gene sequence: CDR1 LNHDA, CDR2 SQIVND (reference sequence). CDR3 nucleotide sequence: TGTGCCAGTAGTATTGTTGGGGACAGGGACGGCTACACCTTC. This sequence encodes CASSIVGDRDGYTF. The full variable domain, in which reference TRBV19 and TRBJ1-2 provide the parts outside the CDR3, is DGGITQSPKYLFRKEGQNVTLSCEQNLNHDAMYWYRQDPGQGLRLIYYSQIVNDFQKGDIAEGYSVSREKKESFPLTVTSAQKNPTAFYLCASSIVGDRDGYTFGSGTRLTVV.

The CDR3 DNA reads TGTGCCAGCAGTCGGGACAGGGGGGGGAACACTGAAGCTTTCTTT. The encoded protein is CASSRDRGGNTEAFF. V gene TRBV6-4 combines with J gene TRBJ1-1, with 11 positions matching TRBD1. Trimming cost V 5 bases and J 1 base; bases outside gene matches: 3. Germline values: CDR1 MRHNA, CDR2 SNTAGT. The CDR3 has 15 residues.

The V and J genes are TRBV3-1 (or the pseudogene TRBV3-2) and TRBJ2-7; 8 nucleotides agree with TRBD1. Looked up from germline, CDR1 is LGHDT and CDR2 is YNNKEL (reference sequence). Trimming at V came to 1 base and at J to 4 bases, leaving 6 bases not matched to a gene. The CDR3 covers 15 residues. As DNA, the CDR3 is TGTGCCAGCAGCCAAGCGACAGGGGCGCAATACGAGCAGTACTTC. Protein product: CASSQATGAQYEQYF.

This chain uses TRBV10-1 with TRBJ1-4; tentative D call: TRBD1 (5 bases). The length of the CDR3 is 13 residues. CDR1 WNHNN and CDR2 SYGVQD come from the germline V gene (reference sequence). Trimming pared 10 bases from V and 10 bases from J, leaving 19 bases between. As DNA, the CDR3 is TGCGCCACCGACGGACACCCTCGACGAAAACTGTTTTTT. Amino acids: CATDGHPRRKLFF.

This clone turned up a few times. The chain links TRBV2 to TRBJ1-6; 9 bases fit TRBD1. The CDR3 is 15 amino acids. Losses at the gene ends were 7 bases for V and 6 bases for J; bases not matched to a gene: 7. Germline V gene data show CDR1 as SNHLY and CDR2 as FYNNEI. The CDR3 protein is CASIPRGQGNSPLHF. The CDR3 DNA sequence: TGTGCCAGCATCCCTCGGGGACAGGGTAATTCACCCCTCCACTTT.

The chain combines TRBV2 with TRBJ1-4; TRBD1 might be the D (6 bases). In germline, CDR1 is SNHLY, CDR2 FYNNEI. CDR3 length: 15 amino acids. The V gene lost 8 bases and the J gene lost 2 bases, with 15 bases spanning the gap. The CDR3 region is CASGDTLRTNEKLFF. The DNA for the CDR3 is TGTGCCAGCGGGGACACACTGCGGACTAATGAAAAACTGTTTTTT.

This sequence joins TRBV25-1 and TRBJ1-2, with 11 positions matching TRBD1. V trimming: 2 bases; J trimming: 6 bases; junction bases outside the gene matches: 8. CDR1 is MGHDK, CDR2 SYGVNS, per germline. This CDR3 contains 16 residues. CDR3 in amino acids: CASSERDRGIENGYTF. The CDR3 region has the DNA TGTGCCAGCAGTGAAAGGGACAGGGGGATCGAAAATGGCTACACCTTC.

This clone was seen more than once but under ten times. The gene calls are TRBV11-2 and TRBJ2-7; 9 positions match TRBD1. Losses at the gene ends were 2 bases for V and 4 bases for J; bases not matched to a gene: 6. Germline V gene lookup returns CDR1 SGHAT and CDR2 FQNNGV. The CDR3 covers 15 residues. The CDR3 nucleotides are TGTGCCAGCAGCTTAACGACAGGGGGATTATACGAGCAGTACTTC. Translation gives CASSLTTGGLYEQYF. Filled out from reference TRBV11-2 and TRBJ2-7, the complete variable domain reads EAGVAQSPRYKIIEKRQSVAFWCNPISGHATLYWYQQILGQGPKLLIQFQNNGVVDDSQLPKDRFSAERLKGVDSTLKIQPAKLEDSAVYLCASSLTTGGLYEQYFGPGTRLTVT.

This chain joins TRBV3-1 (or the pseudogene TRBV3-2) and TRBJ2-1; no firm D call. V was pared by 1 base and J by 7 bases, with 14 bases between. The CDR3 is 15 residues long. Germline V gene data show CDR1 as LGHDT and CDR2 as YNNKEL (reference sequence). In DNA form, the CDR3 reads TGTGCCAGCAGCCAAGGTGGCATGGCTAGGAATGAGCAGTTCTTC. Translation gives CASSQGGMARNEQFF.

The chain carries TRBV19 and TRBJ2-1, with 15 bases that match TRBD2. V was clipped by 3 bases and J by 0 bases; unmatched bases: 12. Germline values: CDR1 LNHDA, CDR2 SQIVND (reference sequence). CDR3 length: 21 amino acids. CDR3 protein: CASSINSPGLAGGNSYNEQFF. CDR3 bases: TGTGCCAGTAGTATCAATTCCCCGGGACTAGCGGGAGGCAACTCCTACAATGAGCAGTTCTTC.

V usage is TRBV27 and J usage is TRBJ1-4, with D possibly being TRBD1 (6 bases). CDR3 length: 15 amino acids. Germline CDR1 is MNHEY and CDR2 is SMNVEV (reference sequence). V lost 2 bases, J lost 5 bases, and 12 bases lay in between. The CDR3 DNA reads as TGTGCCAGCAGTTTACGGGGAGGGGGGAATGAAAAACTGTTTTTT. Translation gives CASSLRGGGNEKLFF.

V gene TRBV19 combines with J gene TRBJ2-2; D is undetermined. The length of the CDR3 is 15 residues. V gave up 0 bases and J gave up 4 bases, with 9 bases separating them. Germline V gene data show CDR1 as LNHDA and CDR2 as SQIVND (reference sequence). Here the CDR3 reads CASSIDNSLTGELFF. The CDR3 DNA reads as TGTGCCAGTAGTATAGATAACAGTCTCACCGGGGAGCTGTTTTTT.

This chain connects TRBV4-3 to TRBJ1-5, with TRBD1 matching 8 bases. Germline CDR1 LGHNA, CDR2 YSLEER. CDR3 length: 15 residues. V was pared by 1 base and J by 5 bases, with 4 bases of the junction left unmatched. Here the CDR3 reads CASSQGTGRDQPQHF. In DNA, the CDR3 is TGCGCCAGCAGCCAAGGGACAGGGAGGGATCAGCCCCAGCATTTT.

The chain links TRBV30 to TRBJ1-1; D unresolved. Germline V gene lookup returns CDR1 GTSNPN and CDR2 SVGIG (reference sequence). This CDR3 comprises 12 residues. The V gene lost 5 bases and the J gene lost 4 bases, with 11 bases spanning the gap. CDR3 residues: CAWGRVSTEAFF. CDR3 DNA sequence: TGTGCCTGGGGACGGGTGTCCACTGAAGCTTTCTTT.

This clone occurred a few times. The V gene is TRBV5-1, the J gene TRBJ1-5; D gene unclear. V lost 5 bases, J lost 2 bases, and 14 bases lay in between. The CDR3 contains 15 residues. In germline, CDR1 is SGHRS, CDR2 YFSETQ. In DNA form, the CDR3 reads TGCGCCAGCAGACCGGGAAAATCGGGCAATCAGCCCCAGCATTTT. This sequence encodes CASRPGKSGNQPQHF.